Each of the 24 T cell receptor beta chains below was sequenced from the same sample in a study of blood T cells in healthy people across ages. Combining a sample-barcoded 5' primer with a J-beta primer mix, a second PCR ran for roughly 7 to 11 cycles. TCRdb redid the calling of the 5' RACE reads with MiXCR, one entry per CDR3 protein. The profile shows 1.5 million to 1.8 million distinct CDR3 sequences, approximately 42% of them singletons. Sequenced input: blood. These receptors were obtained from a woman aged 18-29 years in good health.

This clonotype was recorded many times. This rearrangement joins TRBV27 to TRBJ1-1; perhaps TRBD1 as D (5 bases). The germline gives CDR1 MNHEY, CDR2 SMNVEV (reference sequence). V lost 4 bases and J lost 1, with 7 bases in between. The CDR3 has 13 residues. For the CDR3, the DNA is TGTGCCAGCAGTTACGGGGCGAACACTGAAGCTTTCTTT. Protein product: CASSYGANTEAFF.

This sequence joins TRBV20-1 and TRBJ1-2; 9 bases line up with TRBD1. The CDR3 is 14 residues long. The V and J ends lost 1 base and 6 bases, in that order; junction bases with no gene match: 6. Germline V gene lookup returns CDR1 DFQATT and CDR2 SNEGSKA (reference sequence). The CDR3 here is CSARAHRGLDGYTF. CDR3 sequence (DNA): TGCAGTGCTAGAGCTCACAGGGGGCTTGATGGCTACACCTTC.

In its sample, this clonotype was seen a few times. The chain uses TRBV27 and TRBJ1-1; maybe TRBD1 (5 bases). V was clipped by 0 bases and J by 0 bases, with 11 bases between them. CDR3 size: 16 residues. CDR1 and CDR2 from the germline V gene are MNHEY and SMNVEV (reference sequence). For the CDR3, the DNA is TGTGCCAGCAGTTTATCGTCTGGGGCCCTGAACACTGAAGCTTTCTTT. It is translated as CASSLSSGALNTEAFF.

At least ten counts were recorded for this clonotype. Since a much larger clone is just one base distant, this may be a read error. This sequence joins TRBV12-3 or TRBV12-4 and TRBJ2-4; 7 nucleotides agree with TRBD2. The CDR3 has 14 amino acids. Trimming took 6 bases from V and 8 from J; bases not matched to a gene: 10. CDR3 bases: TGTGCCAGCAGAGACGGCGGGAGTGTGGACATTCAGTACTTC. Protein sequence: CASRDGGSVDIQYF.

The chain employs TRBV7-2 and TRBJ1-5; possible D gene TRBD1, 6 bases. This CDR3 region has 15 residues. Trimming cost V 3 bases and J 5 bases, with 14 bases left between them. Germline CDR1 reads SGHTA; CDR2 reads FQGNSA. The CDR3 here is CASSFREGGDQPQHF. The CDR3 DNA reads TGTGCCAGCAGCTTCCGTGAAGGGGGAGATCAGCCCCAGCATTTT.

CDR3 residues: CASHSRGVNTEAFF. The CDR3 coding sequence is TGTGCCAGTCACTCGAGGGGCGTTAACACTGAAGCTTTCTTT. V and J are TRBV10-3 and TRBJ1-1, with D possibly being TRBD1 (5 bases). This CDR3 has 14 residues. Germline V lookup: CDR1 ENHRY, CDR2 SYGVKD. V lost 10 bases and J lost 2, with 17 bases in between.

The chain recombines TRBV4-3 with TRBJ2-1; D could derive from TRBD1 or TRBD2 (5 bases each). The CDR3 runs 16 residues. V lost 5 bases and J 2 bases, leaving 16 bases between the germline ends. Germline loops: CDR1 LGHNA, CDR2 YSLEER. CDR3 protein: CASSKGTVTTYNEQFF. CDR3 coding DNA: TGCGCCAGCAGCAAGGGGACGGTAACTACCTACAATGAGCAGTTCTTC.

This sequence joins TRBV12-3 or TRBV12-4 and TRBJ1-5, with unresolved D. The V end lost 4 bases, the J end lost 2 bases, and 12 bases lay between the germline ends. The CDR3 covers 15 residues. The chain's CDR3 is CASSSQVFGNQPQHF. As DNA, the CDR3 is TGTGCCAGCAGTTCCCAGGTTTTTGGCAATCAGCCCCAGCATTTT.

J is TRBJ2-3 and V is TRBV5-1, with 7 nucleotides matching TRBD2. V shed 3 bases and J 2 bases; nucleotides not matched to a gene: 6. The CDR3 runs 15 residues. The germline V gene encodes CDR1 SGHRS and CDR2 YFSETQ. The CDR3 spells CASSSAGDNTDTQYF. CDR3 bases: TGCGCCAGCAGCTCCGCGGGGGATAACACAGATACGCAGTATTTT.

The chain couples TRBV2 to TRBJ2-3; 8 nucleotides match TRBD2. This CDR3 region has 15 residues. Germline trimming cut 2 bases from V and 5 bases from J; bases unmatched to any gene: 6. Germline lookup yields CDR1 SNHLY and CDR2 FYNNEI. CDR3 sequence reads: CASSESGGPGDTQYF. The CDR3 nucleotides read TGTGCCAGCAGTGAATCGGGGGGGCCGGGAGATACGCAGTATTTT.

The sample holds a few counts of this clonotype. The chain uses TRBV2 and TRBJ2-5, with TRBD2 identical over 10 bases. The last part of the DNA fits TRBJ2-7 better; the J call may be wrong. Germline V gives CDR1 SNHLY, CDR2 FYNNEI. This CDR3 is built from 16 residues. The DNA for the CDR3 is TGTGCCAGCACCCGAGCTCCAACTCCTAGCGGGAGCGAGCAGTACTTC. Encoded protein: CASTRAPTPSGSEQYF.

Points on this clonotype: Sequence at one end of the junction differs from germline and may be a read error. The J gene is TRBJ1-2, the V gene TRBV7-2; unclear D gene. This CDR3 has 14 residues. CDR1 and CDR2 (germline): SGHTA, FQGNSA. The CDR3 region has the DNA TGTGCCAGCAGCCTCAGCCCCAGCAACTATGGCTACGCCTTC. This sequence encodes CASSLSPSNYGYAF.

This clonotype appeared a few times. J is TRBJ2-1 and V is TRBV2; 7 bases fit TRBD2. CDR1 and CDR2 (germline): SNHLY, FYNNEI. The CDR3 consists of 14 residues. V was clipped by 6 bases and J by 4 bases; unmatched bases: 6. CDR3 DNA sequence: TGTGCCAGCAGGGGAAGCGGGAATTACAATGAGCAGTTCTTC. It yields the protein CASRGSGNYNEQFF.

The V call is TRBV27, the J call TRBJ1-2, with TRBD1 matching 8 bases. The junction had 13 bases not matched to a gene; V was cut back by 5 bases and J by 8 bases. The CDR3 is made up of 15 amino acids. The germline V gene encodes CDR1 MNHEY and CDR2 SMNVEV (reference sequence). DNA of the CDR3: TGTGCCAGCAGTCCCGGACAGGGTCGTATGGGAGGCTACACCTTC. Translating it yields CASSPGQGRMGGYTF.

The V call is TRBV4-2, the J call TRBJ2-3, with 12 bases identical to TRBD2. V was pared by 2 bases and J by 0 bases, with 6 bases of the junction left unmatched. The germline gives CDR1 LGHNA, CDR2 YNFKEQ. The CDR3 sequence is 18 residues long. The CDR3 coding sequence is TGTGCCAGCAGCCAAAACGCCGGGACTAGCGGGAGCACAGATACGCAGTATTTT. This sequence encodes CASSQNAGTSGSTDTQYF.

The chain is built from TRBV20-1 and TRBJ2-1, with D unclear. CDR3 length: 11 amino acids. Per the germline V gene, CDR1 is DFQATT and CDR2 is SNEGSKA (reference sequence). V shed 1 base and J shed 9 bases, with 7 bases lying between them. CDR3 bases: TGCAGTGCTAGAGCTAGGATTGAGCAGTTCTTC. Encoded protein: CSARARIEQFF.

The chain joins TRBV20-1 to TRBJ2-1, with 9 nucleotides matching TRBD2. This CDR3 contains 14 residues. V shed 6 bases, J shed 6 bases, and the junction held 9 bases outside the gene matches. Germline V gives CDR1 DFQATT, CDR2 SNEGSKA (reference sequence). CDR3 nucleotide sequence: TGCAGTGCCAATAGCGGGGGAAGGAGCAATGAGCAGTTCTTC. Amino acids: CSANSGGRSNEQFF.

The chain recombines TRBV6-5 with TRBJ1-2; the D is unclear. Germline values: CDR1 MNHEY, CDR2 SVGAGI. Trimming shortened V by 0 bases and J by 4 bases, and 12 bases separated the two germline ends. The CDR3 loop spans 15 amino acids. The CDR3 nucleotides read TGTGCCAGCAGTTACTCGAGCGCGGCGAGCTATGGCTACACCTTC. Protein: CASSYSSAASYGYTF.

V gene TRBV2 combines with J gene TRBJ1-1, with D possibly TRBD1 on 6 matching bases. Germline-derived CDR1 and CDR2 are SNHLY and FYNNEI. V shed 6 bases and J shed 2 bases, with 16 bases lying between them. The CDR3 length is 15 residues. For the CDR3, the DNA is TGTGCCAGCAGGGTACTAGGGGGGAGTAACACTGAAGCTTTCTTT. This sequence encodes CASRVLGGSNTEAFF.

The J gene is TRBJ2-1, the V gene TRBV24-1, with D unresolved. The CDR3 is 12 residues long. Trimming pared 3 bases from V and 5 bases from J, leaving 4 bases between. CDR1 and CDR2 from the germline V gene are KGHDR and SFDVKD. The CDR3 protein is CATSDRDNEQFF. Here the CDR3 DNA reads TGTGCCACCAGTGATCGGGACAATGAGCAGTTCTTC.

This chain uses TRBV5-1 with TRBJ2-3; the D is unclear. The CDR3 consists of 14 residues. Per germline, CDR1 SGHRS and CDR2 YFSETQ. The V end lost 1 base, the J end lost 4 bases, and 10 bases lay between the germline ends. The CDR3 spells CASSLSLYADTQYF. The CDR3 region has the DNA TGCGCCAGCAGCTTGAGTTTGTATGCAGATACGCAGTATTTT.

This clonotype was observed a handful of times. The chain combines TRBV20-1 with TRBJ2-3; 8 nucleotides match TRBD2. The CDR3 runs 15 residues. The V gene end was trimmed by 6 bases and the J gene end by 2 bases; junction bases not matched to a gene: 10. The germline V gene has CDR1 DFQATT and CDR2 SNEGSKA (reference sequence). CDR3 DNA: TGCAGTGCCCTTTCGGGGGGGGGATACACAGATACGCAGTATTTT. This codes for CSALSGGGYTDTQYF.

This clonotype appeared once. The chain's CDR3 is CASSVAREAASGYTF. In nucleotides, the CDR3 is TGTGCCAGCAGCGTAGCCCGGGAGGCCGCTAGTGGCTACACCTTC. The rearrangement uses TRBV9 and TRBJ1-2; D unclear. From germline, CDR1 is SGDLS and CDR2 YYNGEE. Trimming pared 0 bases from V and 7 bases from J, leaving 16 bases between. This CDR3 has 15 amino acids. The complete variable domain, with remaining parts taken from reference TRBV9 and TRBJ1-2, reads DSGVTQTPKHLITATGQRVTLRCSPRSGDLSVYWYQQSLDQGLQFLIQYYNGEERAKGNILERFSAQQFPDLHSELNLSSLELGDSALYFCASSVAREAASGYTFGSGTRLTVV.

V and J are TRBV5-4 and TRBJ2-7; 9 nucleotides match TRBD1. The CDR3 sequence is 14 residues long. V was pared by 4 bases and J by 12 bases, with 14 bases of the junction left unmatched. The germline gives CDR1 SGHNT, CDR2 YYREEE (reference sequence). The CDR3 DNA sequence: TGTGCCAGCAGCCGGACAGGGGCTACGGAGACCCGGTACTTC. Its translation is CASSRTGATETRYF.